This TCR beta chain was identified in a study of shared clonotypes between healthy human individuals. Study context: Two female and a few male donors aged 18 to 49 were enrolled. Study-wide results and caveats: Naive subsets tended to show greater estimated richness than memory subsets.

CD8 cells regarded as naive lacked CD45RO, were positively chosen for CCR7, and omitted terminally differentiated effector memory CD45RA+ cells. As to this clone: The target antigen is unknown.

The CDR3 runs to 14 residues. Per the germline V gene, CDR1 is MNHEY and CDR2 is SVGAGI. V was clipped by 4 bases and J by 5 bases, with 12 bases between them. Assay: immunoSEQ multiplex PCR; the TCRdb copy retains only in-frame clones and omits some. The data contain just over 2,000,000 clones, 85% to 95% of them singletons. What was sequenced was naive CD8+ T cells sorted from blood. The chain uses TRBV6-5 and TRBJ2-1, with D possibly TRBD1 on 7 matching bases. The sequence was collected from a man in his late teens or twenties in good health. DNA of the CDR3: TGTGCCAGCAGTTGGTTCAGGGGGGACAATGAGCAGTTCTTC. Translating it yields CASSWFRGDNEQFF.